This T cell receptor beta chain was sequenced for a study of T cell responses to AZD1222 COVID-19 vaccine (dated by TCRdb to 2020 to 2023). Turning to the overall study: AZD1222 recipients given second doses at about 4 weeks or at about 12 weeks were pooled, since spike-specific TCR depth and breadth were not found to differ between the two schedules. A total of 230 or so trial participants underwent TCR sequencing, of whom 207 received two doses of AZD1222 and some 26 received two doses of the MenACWY control vaccine. Trial participants were enrolled by age into 18-55, 56-69 and 70-plus year subgroups, with 148, 28 and 57 TCR-sequenced participants respectively. Here is what the overall study found, with its caveats: Conclusions about previously exposed vaccinees were limited because only a handful of AZD1222 recipients were SARS-CoV-2 seropositive at baseline. Because no day 14 peak-response samples were available, repertoires were characterized only after the peak T cell response. Most participants were white British and females outnumbered males, and the authors suggested that clonal diversity may have been underestimated. CD4 TCRs associated with the vaccine covered the entire spike protein, and the dominant responses were in regions 160-218 and 743-854. After two AZD1222 doses, spike-specific TCR breadth and depth were significantly higher than at day 0 and than in MenACWY recipients. The 56-69-year group was small, and its depth increase did not reach significance, likely because of low power. Reportedly, almost half of the unique spike-specific TCRs recognized epitopes lying outside the regions that are mutated in the B.1.351 and B.1.1.7 variants.

To note about this clone: The antigen this receptor binds is unknown. Base qualities are not provided; no much larger clone lies one nucleotide away.

The CDR3 regions of human TCRbeta chains were analyzed by immunosequencing. The authors processed their data as follows. Repertoire TCRs were checked for matches against a reference library of SARS-CoV-2-specific TCRs that had been generated using the MIRA antigen-specificity platform. Breadth was defined as the fraction of unique TCRs that were SARS-CoV-2-associated. Depth was defined as the fraction of total T cells that were SARS-CoV-2-associated. Each spike-specific TCR was assigned to its reactive spike region and to a CD4 or CD8 class using the MIRA data. Log10-transformed breadth and depth values were compared by one-way ANOVA with Sidak's multiple comparisons tests. Imported from immuneACCESS, the table was reduced by TCRdb to in-frame sequences with V and J called. These copies leave out some clones; in studies compared against another copy, an unresolved V gene accounts for under half, and the cause of the remainder is not known. D and trimming were read from the DNA, whereas the V and J calls and clone size are those reported in that table. Counted in this sample were fewer than 110,000 clones; around nine tenths of them appeared once. The ten most abundant clones make up around 1.3% of the sample.

Read against the paper, the sample's time point label means: baseline before first vaccination. The vaccinee samples were drawn from two UK trials, COV001 and COV002, one of which was a single-blind randomized controlled phase 2/3 trial testing AZD1222 (ChAdOx1 nCoV-19) in healthy adults. Trial participant PBMC samples were collected at day 0 and day 28 after the second dose for TCRbeta chain sequencing. CDR1 and CDR2, looked up from the germline V gene (reference sequence), are SGHKS and YYEKEE. Trimming removed 4 bases from V and 0 bases from J; the gene matches leave 7 bases unexplained. From the cysteine through the phenylalanine, the CDR3 covers 17 amino acids. The only DNA kept is the CDR3, 51 bases in frame from the first base.

The sample in question was peripheral blood, obtained on day 0 of AZD1222 vaccination. The receptor chain draws on TRBV5-5 and TRBJ1-3; 10 junctional bases match TRBD1. This TCR derives from an adult in good health. Here is the DNA: TGTGCCAGCAGCCCACGACAGGGGGCGAGCTCTGGAAACACCATATATTTT. Its protein product is CASSPRQGASSGNTIYF.